This is a list of T cell receptor beta chains from one sample in a study of CD8 T cells in Susac syndrome. TCRdb independently ran MiXCR on the immunoSEQ multiplex PCR reads; one entry per CDR3 protein. The sample lists under 200,000 distinct CDR3 sequences; roughly 95% were seen once. Material for sequencing was CD4+ T cells from PBMCs. Receptor source: a human donor with Susac syndrome. Each CDR3 is given with its conserved first and last residue. Fields, in order: CDR3 DNA, CDR3 protein, V gene, clone size, D gene, J gene. The D gene is left open where the match is weak. Size is omitted from some rows. Given values are once, few, many or a class for expanded clones.

DNA: TGTGCCAGCGAGACTCCGGGACAGGGGCCGCTCCGCTCCTTC; CDR3: CASETPGQGPLRSF; V: TRBV28; size: .; D: TRBD1; J: TRBJ1-2
DNA: TGTGCCAGCGGACTAGCGGGGGGGTCAGATACGCAGTATTTT; CDR3: CASGLAGGSDTQYF; V: TRBV28; size: .; D: TRBD2; J: TRBJ2-3
DNA: TGTGCCTGGAGTGAGGGGGCCTATGGCTACACCTTC; CDR3: CAWSEGAYGYTF; V: TRBV30; size: .; D: TRBD1; J: TRBJ1-2
DNA: TGTGCCAGCAGCTTCGAATCCTACGAGCAGTACTTC; CDR3: CASSFESYEQYF; V: TRBV11-1; size: .; D: .; J: TRBJ2-7
DNA: TGTGCCAGCAGTTATCACGGGCCTAGGGAGCAGTACTTC; CDR3: CASSYHGPREQYF; V: TRBV6-2/TRBV6-3; size: .; D: .; J: TRBJ2-7
DNA: TGCGCCAGCAGCTTGGATGGGACAGGTTCAGAGACCCAGTACTTC; CDR3: CASSLDGTGSETQYF; V: TRBV5-1; size: .; D: TRBD1; J: TRBJ2-5
DNA: TGTGCCAGCGGGACAGGGGATGGCACTGAAGCTTTCTTT; CDR3: CASGTGDGTEAFF; V: TRBV28; size: once; D: TRBD1; J: TRBJ1-1
DNA: TGTGCCTGGAGTGGACAGGGAGGGACTGGAAACACCATATATTTT; CDR3: CAWSGQGGTGNTIYF; V: TRBV30; size: .; D: TRBD1; J: TRBJ1-3
DNA: TGCAGCGTTGAGGGGGACAGTTCTAACTATGGCTACACCTTC; CDR3: CSVEGDSSNYGYTF; V: TRBV29-1; size: .; D: TRBD1; J: TRBJ1-2
DNA: TGTGCCAGCAGTACCGCTAGCGGGATCAGGTACGAGCAGTACTTC; CDR3: CASSTASGIRYEQYF; V: TRBV6-2/TRBV6-3; size: .; D: TRBD2; J: TRBJ2-7
DNA: TGTGCCAGCAGCGTAGTCAGAACCGGCGCTGAAGCTTTCTTT; CDR3: CASSVVRTGAEAFF; V: TRBV9; size: .; D: .; J: TRBJ1-1
DNA: TGCGCCAGCAGCCAAGGGCAAGGCAACGCAGATACGCAGTATTTT; CDR3: CASSQGQGNADTQYF; V: TRBV4-3; size: .; D: .; J: TRBJ2-3
DNA: TGTGCCAGCAGCTTATTTGGGGGCCCCGGAGGATTGCAGCCCCAGCATTTT; CDR3: CASSLFGGPGGLQPQHF; V: TRBV7-9; size: .; D: .; J: TRBJ1-5
DNA: TGCGCCAGCAGCCTTTCGACCTCTAGCGGGGGATACAATGAGCAGTTCTTC; CDR3: CASSLSTSSGGYNEQFF; V: TRBV4-3; size: .; D: TRBD2; J: TRBJ2-1
DNA: TGTGCCAGCAGCTTAGGCCTCCTGGACACCGGGGAGCTGTTTTTT; CDR3: CASSLGLLDTGELFF; V: TRBV13; size: .; D: .; J: TRBJ2-2
DNA: TGTGCCAGCACTACCGACGGGTCTTTTGGAAACACCATATATTTT; CDR3: CASTTDGSFGNTIYF; V: TRBV12-3/TRBV12-4; size: .; D: .; J: TRBJ1-3
DNA: TGTGCCACCAGCAGACCCGGACAGACAACTAATGAAAAACTGTTTTTT; CDR3: CATSRPGQTTNEKLFF; V: TRBV15; size: .; D: .; J: TRBJ1-4
DNA: TGTGCCAGCAGTGAGGACAGACTTTACTACAATGAGCAGTTCTTC; CDR3: CASSEDRLYYNEQFF; V: TRBV6-1; size: .; D: .; J: TRBJ2-1
DNA: TGTGCCAGCAGTTACTCTTTGCAGGGGGCGCCCCATCAGCCCCAGCATTTT; CDR3: CASSYSLQGAPHQPQHF; V: TRBV6-2/TRBV6-3; size: once; D: TRBD1; J: TRBJ1-5
DNA: TGCGCCAGCAGCTTGGGGATTCGGGGGGATGGCACAGATACGCAGTATTTT; CDR3: CASSLGIRGDGTDTQYF; V: TRBV5-1; size: .; D: TRBD2; J: TRBJ2-3
DNA: TGCAGTGTTCAATGGGGGTTCAGCAATGAGCAGTTCTTC; CDR3: CSVQWGFSNEQFF; V: TRBV20-1; size: .; D: .; J: TRBJ2-1
DNA: TGTGCCAGCGCCCGTGGGGGTTGGGACACGGACGGCCTTCGCCCCTACGAGCAGTACTTC; CDR3: CASARGGWDTDGLRPYEQYF; V: TRBV18; size: .; D: .; J: TRBJ2-7
DNA: TGTGCCAGCAGCCAGCGGACAGGGTCTTACAATGAGCAGTTCTTC; CDR3: CASSQRTGSYNEQFF; V: TRBV14; size: .; D: TRBD1; J: TRBJ2-1
DNA: TGTGCCAGCAGCCAAGGACAGGCTGGCTACACCTTC; CDR3: CASSQGQAGYTF; V: TRBV3-1; size: .; D: .; J: TRBJ1-2
DNA: TGTGCCAGCAGCGCCAGTGCGGGGTTCCAAGAGACCCAGTACTTC; CDR3: CASSASAGFQETQYF; V: TRBV7-9; size: .; D: .; J: TRBJ2-5
DNA: TGTGCCAGCAGGCGGACAGGGTCGATTATCGCAACTAATGAAAAACTGTTTTTT; CDR3: CASRRTGSIIATNEKLFF; V: TRBV6-1; size: .; D: TRBD1; J: TRBJ1-4
DNA: TGCGCCAGCAGCCAAGGGGCCGGGACAGGGGAAGAAAAACTGTTTTTT; CDR3: CASSQGAGTGEEKLFF; V: TRBV4-1; size: .; D: TRBD1; J: TRBJ1-4